Shown below are 21 T cell receptor beta chains from a single sample sequenced in a study of blood T cells in healthy people across ages. Combining a sample-barcoded 5' primer with a J-beta primer mix, a second PCR ran for 7 to 11 cycles. Via MiXCR, TCRdb re-called the 5' RACE reads, giving one row per CDR3 protein. The sample yields about 830,000 distinct CDR3 sequences, 55% to 75% seen once. Sequenced sample: blood. Receptor source: a man aged 25 to 40 in good health.

J is TRBJ2-5 and V is TRBV5-1; D gene ambiguous. Trimming pared 7 bases from V and 1 base from J, leaving 11 bases between. The germline V gene encodes CDR1 SGHRS and CDR2 YFSETQ. The CDR3 extends over 13 amino acids. The CDR3 loop reads CASGRPPQETQYF. The CDR3 bases are TGCGCCAGCGGCCGCCCCCCCCAAGAGACCCAGTACTTC.

This clonotype occurred once. The CDR3 loop reads CASSSRNSKNIQYF. CDR3 DNA: TGCGCCAGCAGCAGCCGGAACAGCAAAAACATTCAGTACTTC. This chain joins TRBV5-1 and TRBJ2-5; D uncertain. The J call is in doubt because the DNA end fits TRBJ2-4 better. The CDR3 sequence is 14 residues long. Germline values: CDR1 SGHRS, CDR2 YFSETQ.

The chain uses TRBV7-9 and TRBJ2-1, with D perhaps matching TRBD2 (7 bases). Germline V gene sequence: CDR1 SEHNR, CDR2 FQNEAQ (reference sequence). Between the trimmed V and J ends, which lost 0 bases and 6 bases, there was a span of 18 bases. The CDR3 totals 17 residues. The CDR3 loop is CASSLAGGGSVSNEQFF. In nucleotides, the CDR3 is TGTGCCAGCAGCTTAGCTGGGGGCGGGAGCGTGAGCAATGAGCAGTTCTTC.

Concerning this clonotype itself: One end of the junction fails to match germline, which may point to a read error. This chain links TRBV20-1 with TRBJ2-3; 7 bases fit TRBD1. CDR3 length equals 16 residues. Germline V gene lookup returns CDR1 DFQATT and CDR2 SNEGSKA (reference sequence). CDR3 amino acids: CSAIPMRQGRGDTQYF. DNA for the CDR3: TGCAGTGCTATCCCAATGCGACAGGGACGGGGAGATACACAGTATTTT.

The chain joins TRBV18 to TRBJ2-1; a weak D match, TRBD2 (6 bases). The germline V and J ends were trimmed by 3 bases and 7 bases, with 16 bases remaining between them. CDR1 KGHSH and CDR2 LQKENI come from the germline V gene. This CDR3 has 15 residues. CDR3 bases: TGTGCCAGCTCACCCACAGTTATTGCGGGGAATGAGCAGTTCTTC. As protein: CASSPTVIAGNEQFF.

This clonotype was seen more than once but under ten times. J is TRBJ2-5 and V is TRBV7-2; D not resolved. V dropped 0 bases and J dropped 11 bases, with 19 bases sitting between them. CDR3 length equals 15 residues. CDR1 is SGHTA and CDR2 is FQGNSA in the germline V gene. This chain's CDR3 is CASSLAVAVDLEQYF. In nucleotides, the CDR3 is TGTGCCAGCAGCTTAGCTGTTGCAGTTGACCTTGAACAGTACTTC.

The gene calls are TRBV4-2 and TRBJ1-1, with D unclear. CDR1 and CDR2 from the germline V gene are LGHNA and YNFKEQ. This CDR3 is 16 amino acids long. V lost 0 bases, J lost 1 base, and 12 bases lay in between. The CDR3 loop is CASSQELRVPNTEAFF. The CDR3 DNA sequence: TGTGCCAGCAGCCAAGAACTAAGGGTCCCGAACACTGAAGCTTTCTTT.

This chain uses TRBV7-8 with TRBJ1-5, with no clear D. The CDR3 has 14 residues. Germline V gene data show CDR1 as SGHVS and CDR2 as FQNEAQ. V gave up 5 bases and J gave up 4 bases, with 12 bases separating them. CDR3 DNA sequence: TGTGCCAGCAGCACGGAGGGAGGGAATCAGCCCCAGCATTTT. This translates into CASSTEGGNQPQHF.

A remark on this clonotype: One end of the junction is discordant with germline, which a read error may explain. The chain joins TRBV6-2 or TRBV6-3 to TRBJ2-7; D remains ambiguous. This CDR3 contains 12 residues. The germline V gene has CDR1 MNHEY and CDR2 SVGEGT. The CDR3 loop is CASCNGPYKQYF. CDR3 DNA: TGTGCCAGCTGTAACGGTCCCTACAAGCAGTACTTC.

The rearrangement uses TRBV2 and TRBJ2-1; 8 bases align to TRBD1. The V segment lost 8 bases and the J segment 0 bases; nucleotides outside the gene matches: 12. The CDR3 runs 17 residues. Germline values: CDR1 SNHLY, CDR2 FYNNEI. The CDR3 DNA is TGTGCCAGCGGTGTTCGAGGACAGGGTACCTCCTACAATGAGCAGTTCTTC. It yields the protein CASGVRGQGTSYNEQFF. The variable domain in full, completed from reference TRBV2 and TRBJ2-1, reads EPEVTQTPSHQVTQMGQEVILRCVPISNHLYFYWYRQILGQKVEFLVSFYNNEISEKSEIFDDQFSVERPDGSNFTLKIRSTKLEDSAMYFCASGVRGQGTSYNEQFFGPGTRLTVL.

This clonotype came up a few times. The V gene is TRBV12-3 or TRBV12-4, the J gene TRBJ1-2; TRBD1 might be the D (5 bases). There are 12 residues in the CDR3. V dropped 6 bases and J dropped 6 bases, with 11 bases sitting between them. For the CDR3, the DNA is TGTGCCAGCAGAAGCGAGGGGCATGGCTACACCTTC. Translation gives CASRSEGHGYTF.

This chain uses TRBV7-2 with TRBJ2-3; D is uncertain. The germline gives CDR1 SGHTA, CDR2 FQGNSA. V was cut by 4 bases and J by 2 bases, with 4 bases left in between. The CDR3 has 12 residues. The CDR3 bases are TGTGCCAGCAGCTCCCACACAGATACGCAGTATTTT. It is translated as CASSSHTDTQYF.

The V gene is TRBV14, the J gene TRBJ2-5, with TRBD2 identical over 9 bases. The germline gives CDR1 SGHDN, CDR2 FVKESK. CDR3 length: 14 amino acids. Trimming removed 3 bases from V and 10 bases from J; junction bases left unmatched: 9. The CDR3 reads CASSHWTSALDQYF. As DNA, the CDR3 is TGTGCCAGCAGCCATTGGACTAGCGCCTTGGACCAGTACTTC.

The rearrangement uses TRBV18 and TRBJ2-3; D call uncertain. The CDR3 totals 14 residues. V gave up 0 bases and J gave up 6 bases, with 10 bases separating them. Germline V gene lookup returns CDR1 KGHSH and CDR2 LQKENI. CDR3 nucleotides: TGTGCCAGCTCACCACCAAGCCTAGTGGATACGCAGTATTTT. It is translated as CASSPPSLVDTQYF. Supplemented by reference TRBV18 and TRBJ2-3, the full variable domain reads NAGVMQNPRHLVRRRGQEARLRCSPMKGHSHVYWYRQLPEEGLKFMVYLQKENIIDESGMPKERFSAEFPKEGPSILRIQQVVRGDSAAYFCASSPPSLVDTQYFGPGTRLTVL.

The rearrangement joins TRBV27 to TRBJ2-5; 7 nucleotides line up with TRBD2. The DNA end is a closer match to TRBJ2-7, so the J assignment may be wrong. The CDR3 is 13 residues long. CDR1 and CDR2 from the germline V gene are MNHEY and SMNVEV (reference sequence). The CDR3 region is CASSRGLVNEQYF. In DNA, the CDR3 is TGTGCCAGCAGCCGAGGACTAGTCAACGAGCAGTACTTC.

This clonotype has ten or more counts. This chain connects TRBV6-6 to TRBJ2-7; 9 bases align to TRBD1. Trimming removed 6 bases from V and 5 bases from J; junction bases left unmatched: 11. The CDR3 spans 15 residues. Per the germline V gene, CDR1 is MNHNY and CDR2 is SVGAGI (reference sequence). CDR3 residues: CASSKPGQGYNEQYF. For the CDR3, the DNA is TGTGCCAGCAGCAAACCGGGACAGGGATATAACGAGCAGTACTTC.

A note on this clonotype: At one end, the junction sequence differs from germline, possibly due to a read error. V gene TRBV7-2 combines with J gene TRBJ2-7; D is undetermined. The CDR3 is made up of 14 amino acids. Germline values: CDR1 SGHTA, CDR2 FQGNSA. The CDR3 here is CASSWVGRTYAQYF. CDR3 coding DNA: TGTGCCAGCAGCTGGGTCGGACGGACCTACGCGCAGTACTTC.

The rearrangement joins TRBV6-6 to TRBJ1-4; no clear D. Germline CDR1 MNHNY, CDR2 SVGAGI (reference sequence). There are 13 residues in the CDR3. V shed 2 bases and J shed 8 bases, with 9 bases lying between them. The CDR3 nucleotides read TGTGCCAGCAGTTACGATATGAGGGAAAAACTGTTTTTT. Translated: CASSYDMREKLFF.

The rearrangement uses TRBV29-1 and TRBJ2-7; 7 bases agree with TRBD1. The CDR3 consists of 12 residues. The V gene end was trimmed by 4 bases and the J gene end by 6 bases; junction bases not matched to a gene: 6. The V gene's germline CDR1 is SQVTM and CDR2 ANQGSEA. The CDR3 sequence is CSVVQGVGEQYF. In DNA, the CDR3 is TGCAGCGTTGTTCAGGGGGTGGGCGAGCAGTACTTC.

This clonotype is a singleton in its sample. V is TRBV16 and J is TRBJ2-7, with D unclear. Germline lookup yields CDR1 KGHSY and CDR2 FQNENV. Trimming pared 4 bases from V and 2 bases from J, leaving 9 bases between. The CDR3 runs to 13 residues. DNA for the CDR3: TGTGCCAGCAGCCGTCCGAATCCCTACGAGCAGTACTTC. Translation gives CASSRPNPYEQYF. Full variable domain (remainder filled in from reference TRBV16 and TRBJ2-7): GEEVAQTPKHLVRGEGQKAKLYCAPIKGHSYVFWYQQVLKNEFKFLISFQNENVFDETGMPKERFSAKCLPNSPCSLEIQATKLEDSAVYFCASSRPNPYEQYFGPGTRLTVT.

The J gene is TRBJ2-7, the V gene TRBV5-1, with D unresolved. CDR3 size: 14 residues. In germline, CDR1 is SGHRS, CDR2 YFSETQ. The V gene lost 0 bases and the J gene lost 0 bases, with 7 bases spanning the gap. The CDR3 nucleotides read TGCGCCAGCAGCTTGGACAGTTTCTCCTACGAGCAGTACTTC. It encodes CASSLDSFSYEQYF.